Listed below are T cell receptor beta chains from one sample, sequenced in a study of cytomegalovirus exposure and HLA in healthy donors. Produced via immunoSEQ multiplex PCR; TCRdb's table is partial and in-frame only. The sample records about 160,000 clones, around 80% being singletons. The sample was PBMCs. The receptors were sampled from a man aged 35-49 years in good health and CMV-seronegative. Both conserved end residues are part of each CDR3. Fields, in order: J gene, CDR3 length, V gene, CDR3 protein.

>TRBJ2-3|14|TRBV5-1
CASSSGTTTDTQYF
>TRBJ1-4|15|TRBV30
CAWSSSNAGNEKLFF
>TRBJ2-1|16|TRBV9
CASSVPGGGSYNEQFF
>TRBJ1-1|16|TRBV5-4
CASSYDPGSWGTEAFF
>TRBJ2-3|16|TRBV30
CAWSATPGQGRDTQYF
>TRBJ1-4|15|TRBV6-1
CASSPGTYYNEKLFF
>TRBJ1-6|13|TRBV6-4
CASSDSLRSPLHF
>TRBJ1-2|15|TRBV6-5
CASSYTGGLNYGYTF
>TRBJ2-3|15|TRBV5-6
CASSFKRGLTDTQYF
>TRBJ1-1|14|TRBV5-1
CASRRDRGWTEAFF
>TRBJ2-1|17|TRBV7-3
CASSLTGTSGGHNEQFF
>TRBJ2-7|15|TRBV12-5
CASDPGTGQGYEQYF
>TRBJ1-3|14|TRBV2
CASTKGGGGNTIYF
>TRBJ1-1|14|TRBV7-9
CASTPRQRNTEAFF
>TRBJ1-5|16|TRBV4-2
CASSQWTAGTNQPQHF
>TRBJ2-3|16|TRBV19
CASRDRNLFFTDTQYF
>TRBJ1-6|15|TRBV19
CASSPDRADGSPLHF
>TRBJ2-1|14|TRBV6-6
CASSDILGNNEQFF
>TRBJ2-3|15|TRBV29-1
CSISRTGVYTDTQYF
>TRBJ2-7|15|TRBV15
CATSRAGTGSYEQYF
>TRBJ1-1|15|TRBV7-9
CASSLGSQRERKAFF
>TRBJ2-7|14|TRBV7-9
CASSLQGPLYEQYF
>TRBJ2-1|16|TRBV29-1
CSTIGTSGTSYNEQFF
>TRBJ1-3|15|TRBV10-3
CAISPQGDSGNTIYF